These 17 T cell receptor beta chains came from one sample sequenced in a study of blood T cell repertoires in COVID-19. The repertoire was sequenced with immunoSEQ multiplex PCR; TCRdb's copy has only in-frame clones and lacks some. The repertoire holds around 390,000 clones, with 87% as singletons. Sequenced input: PBMCs or T cells enriched from blood (not recorded which). These receptors were taken from a woman aged 50 to 60 who had recovered from COVID-19.

This clone was counted a single time. The rearrangement links TRBV7-9 to TRBJ1-2; 7 nucleotides match TRBD1. This CDR3 region has 14 residues. Germline trimming cut 5 bases from V and 8 bases from J; bases unmatched to any gene: 11. Germline V gene data show CDR1 as SEHNR and CDR2 as FQNEAQ (reference sequence). The CDR3, as DNA: TGTGCCAGCAGCGCGGGAACAGGGGATTGGGGCTACACCTTC. Protein sequence: CASSAGTGDWGYTF.

This chain uses TRBV15 with TRBJ2-3, with 8 nucleotides matching TRBD2. The CDR3 consists of 16 residues. Germline lookup yields CDR1 LNHNV and CDR2 YYDKDF (reference sequence). The V segment lost 2 bases and the J segment 3 bases; nucleotides outside the gene matches: 7. CDR3 loop: CATSRPVAGKTDTQYF. The CDR3, as DNA: TGTGCCACCAGCAGACCGGTAGCGGGGAAGACAGATACGCAGTATTTT. The whole variable domain, remainder taken from reference TRBV15 and TRBJ2-3, is DAMVIQNPRYQVTQFGKPVTLSCSQTLNHNVMYWYQQKSSQAPKLLFHYYDKDFNNEADTPDNFQSRRPNTSFCFLDIRSPGLGDTAMYLCATSRPVAGKTDTQYFGPGTRLTVL.

The V and J genes are TRBV6-1 and TRBJ1-2; 8 nucleotides match TRBD1. V shed 1 base and J 9 bases; nucleotides not matched to a gene: 10. The CDR3 spans 15 residues. The germline V gene encodes CDR1 MNHNS and CDR2 SASEGT. This chain's CDR3 is CASSEGDRTIGSYTF. CDR3 sequence (DNA): TGTGCCAGCAGTGAAGGGGACAGGACCATAGGTAGCTACACCTTC.

V is TRBV24-1 and J is TRBJ2-1; 8 positions match TRBD2. Germline V gene data show CDR1 as KGHDR and CDR2 as SFDVKD. The J segment lost 6 bases and the V segment lost 6 bases, leaving 12 bases of the junction unmatched. CDR3 length equals 16 residues. CDR3 nucleotide sequence: TGTGCCACCAGTTTCTCGGGGGGGCCCTTTCCCAATGAGCAGTTCTTC. It encodes CATSFSGGPFPNEQFF.

The chain has TRBV30 and TRBJ1-5; perhaps TRBD1 as D (5 bases). CDR1 is GTSNPN and CDR2 is SVGIG in the germline V gene (reference sequence). Deletions cut 1 base from V and 3 bases from J, with 13 bases between. The CDR3 is 15 amino acids. The CDR3 coding sequence is TGTGCCTGGAGTGGAGAAGGCAGGGTCAATCAGCCCCAGCATTTT. Its translation is CAWSGEGRVNQPQHF. Full variable domain (outside the CDR3, taken from reference TRBV30 and TRBJ1-5): SQTIHQWPATLVQPVGSPLSLECTVEGTSNPNLYWYRQAAGRGLQLLFYSVGIGQISSEVPQNLSASRPQDRQFILSSKKLLLSDSGFYLCAWSGEGRVNQPQHFGDGTRLSIL.

The CDR3 sequence: CAWWDSLTYGYTF. Here the CDR3 DNA reads TGTGCCTGGTGGGACAGTCTAACCTATGGCTACACCTTC. V gene TRBV30 combines with J gene TRBJ1-2; 7 positions match TRBD1. The CDR3 extends over 13 amino acids. The V and J ends lost 5 bases and 4 bases, in that order; junction bases with no gene match: 7. Germline CDR1 reads GTSNPN; CDR2 reads SVGIG (reference sequence).

Comment on this clone: The same CDR3 also results from other DNA sequences found in this sample. The chain recombines TRBV5-1 with TRBJ2-7; TRBD1 aligns across 8 bases. V shed 4 bases and J 0 bases; nucleotides not matched to a gene: 3. Germline V lookup: CDR1 SGHRS, CDR2 YFSETQ. The CDR3 covers 14 residues. The CDR3 coding sequence is TGCGCCAGCAGCCCCGGGACAGGCTCCTACGAGCAGTACTTC. The encoded protein is CASSPGTGSYEQYF.

The V and J genes are TRBV7-8 and TRBJ2-7; TRBD2 matches at 9 bases. The trim removed 5 bases at V and 4 bases at J, leaving 15 bases unmatched. Germline assignment: CDR1 SGHVS and CDR2 FQNEAQ. CDR3 length equals 17 residues. CDR3 nucleotide sequence: TGTGCCAGCAGCCTAGGCGGGGGGGTAGCGGGGTTGTACGAGCAGTACTTC. Translated: CASSLGGGVAGLYEQYF.

This chain links TRBV6-1 with TRBJ2-3; the D gene is possibly TRBD2 (7 bases). The germline CDR1 and CDR2 sequences are MNHNS and SASEGT. V gave up 8 bases and J gave up 1 base, with 13 bases separating them. CDR3 length equals 14 residues. The CDR3 region has the DNA TGTGCCAGCGCCCGGGGGGCAGGCACAGATACGCAGTATTTT. It codes for CASARGAGTDTQYF.

This rearrangement joins TRBV7-3 to TRBJ2-1; 9 bases line up with TRBD2. This CDR3 region has 15 residues. Germline V gene data show CDR1 as SGHTA and CDR2 as FQGTGA. V dropped 2 bases and J dropped 4; count of bases not matched to a gene: 3. CDR3 in amino acids: CASSLQAGGYNEQFF. Here the CDR3 DNA reads TGTGCCAGCAGCTTACAAGCGGGGGGTTACAATGAGCAGTTCTTC.

The V gene is TRBV9, the J gene TRBJ1-5; D call uncertain. The V end lost 3 bases, the J end lost 7 bases, and 11 bases lay between the germline ends. The CDR3 is made up of 13 amino acids. Germline V lookup: CDR1 SGDLS, CDR2 YYNGEE. CDR3: CASSGDTSQPQHF. CDR3 in DNA: TGTGCCAGCAGCGGCGACACGTCCCAGCCCCAGCATTTT.

J is TRBJ1-5 and V is TRBV11-3; a weak D match, TRBD1 (6 bases). The CDR3 runs to 15 residues. V lost 4 bases to trimming and J lost 5 bases, with 15 bases between them. The germline V gene has CDR1 SGHNT and CDR2 YENEEA. The CDR3 DNA follows: TGTGCCAGCAGCTCAACAGGGTCGGGTGATCAGCCCCAGCATTTT. Residues: CASSSTGSGDQPQHF.

V gene TRBV5-8 combines with J gene TRBJ1-1; D unresolved. The CDR3 loop spans 13 amino acids. Germline V gene data show CDR1 as SGHTS and CDR2 as YDEGEE. The V and J ends lost 1 base and 6 bases respectively, with 10 bases between them. For the CDR3, the DNA is TGTGCCAGCAGCTTGTTGCGCGGGGCTGAAGCTTTCTTT. This codes for CASSLLRGAEAFF.

In its sample, this clone was seen once. The chain uses TRBV28 and TRBJ1-2; 7 bases match TRBD1. Per germline, CDR1 MDHEN and CDR2 SYDVKM. CDR3 length: 13 residues. The V gene end was trimmed by 2 bases and the J gene end by 5 bases; junction bases not matched to a gene: 2. Here the CDR3 reads CASSLETGYGYTF. CDR3 DNA sequence: TGTGCCAGCAGTTTAGAGACAGGGTATGGCTACACCTTC.

This clone came up once. The V and J genes are TRBV11-2 and TRBJ2-3, with 10 bases matching TRBD2. This CDR3 region has 15 residues. Germline assignment: CDR1 SGHAT and CDR2 FQNNGV. With V trimmed by 3 bases and J by 2 bases, 2 bases remained unmatched. CDR3 bases: TGTGCCAGCAGCTTTAGCGGGGGGCACACAGATACGCAGTATTTT. Protein: CASSFSGGHTDTQYF.

The chain links TRBV6-5 to TRBJ1-1; no reliable D call. Germline values: CDR1 MNHEY, CDR2 SVGAGI. V lost 0 bases, J lost 1 base, and 9 bases lay in between. The CDR3 has 15 residues. The DNA for the CDR3 is TGTGCCAGCAGTTACTCGAGAGGCAGGAACACTGAAGCTTTCTTT. This gives the protein CASSYSRGRNTEAFF.

The V and J genes are TRBV7-8 and TRBJ2-7; TRBD1 agrees at 7 bases. V trimming: 5 bases; J trimming: 5 bases; junction bases outside the gene matches: 6. The CDR3 is made up of 13 amino acids. The V gene's germline CDR1 is SGHVS and CDR2 FQNEAQ. CDR3 sequence: CASSPYQGDEQYF. The DNA of the CDR3 is TGTGCCAGCAGCCCCTACCAGGGGGACGAGCAGTACTTC.